These T cell receptor beta chains were read from a single sample in a study of cytomegalovirus exposure and HLA in healthy donors. The method was immunoSEQ multiplex PCR; TCRdb's version includes in-frame clones alone and lacks a portion of them. The sample lists over 75,000 clones; about 80% were seen once. The sample consisted of PBMCs. The receptors originated from a male donor in good health and CMV-seropositive. Both conserved end residues are part of each CDR3. The order of the fields is clone size, J gene, D gene, V gene, CDR3 protein, CDR3 DNA. A D gene is named only where the DNA matches it firmly. Expanded clones are given a class, and other clones once, few, many or no size at all.

>-|TRBJ1-2|TRBD1|TRBV15
CATSTTGASYGYTF
TGTGCCACCAGCACCACAGGGGCTTCCTATGGCTACACCTTC
>-|TRBJ1-2|TRBD1|TRBV2
CASTLGRQGIGYTF
TGTGCCAGCACACTAGGTCGACAGGGGATAGGCTACACCTTC
>-|TRBJ1-1|-|TRBV4-1
CASSQVHGVNTEAFF
TGCGCCAGCAGCCAGGTCCACGGGGTGAACACTGAAGCTTTCTTT
>-|TRBJ1-3|-|TRBV18
CASSPVAVASGNTIYF
TGTGCCAGCTCACCAGTCGCGGTGGCCTCTGGAAACACCATATATTTT
>once|TRBJ2-5|TRBD1|TRBV27
CASSFRDREVETQYF
TGTGCCAGCAGTTTCCGGGACAGGGAAGTAGAGACCCAGTACTTC
>-|TRBJ1-1|-|TRBV19
CASSILGAGTEAFF
TGTGCCAGTAGTATACTGGGGGCAGGAACTGAAGCTTTCTTT
>-|TRBJ1-2|-|TRBV5-1
CASSPGTTYGYTF
TGCGCCAGCAGTCCCGGGACAACCTATGGCTACACCTTC
>-|TRBJ1-1|-|TRBV30
CASKRGNTEAFF
TGTGCCTCCAAACGGGGAAACACTGAAGCTTTCTTT
>-|TRBJ2-1|TRBD1|TRBV18
CASSPRQGADEQFF
TGTGCCAGCTCACCACGGCAGGGGGCGGATGAGCAGTTCTTC
>once|TRBJ1-1|-|TRBV27
CASSLGSTRDTEAFF
TGTGCCAGCAGTTTAGGGAGCACGCGGGACACTGAAGCTTTCTTT
>-|TRBJ2-5|-|TRBV13
CASTRLGGAETQYF
TGTGCCAGCACTAGGCTTGGGGGCGCGGAGACCCAGTACTTC
>-|TRBJ1-6|-|TRBV15
CATSRDRGPTAPLHF
TGTGCCACCAGCAGAGACAGGGGCCCAACGGCACCCCTCCACTTT
>-|TRBJ2-7|-|TRBV5-1
CASSLGGREQYF
TGCGCCAGCAGCTTGGGTGGTCGGGAGCAGTACTTC
>-|TRBJ2-3|TRBD1|TRBV28
CASSPGGTGDGTDTQYF
TGTGCCAGCAGCCCGGGAGGGACAGGGGATGGAACAGATACGCAGTATTTT
>-|TRBJ2-7|-|TRBV11-2
CASSLRSKGYEQYF
TGTGCCAGCAGCCTTCGGAGCAAGGGGTACGAGCAGTACTTC
>-|TRBJ2-2|TRBD2|TRBV29-1
CSVGGAGGLSGELFF
TGCAGCGTTGGAGGAGCGGGGGGCCTCTCCGGGGAGCTGTTTTTT
>-|TRBJ1-4|-|TRBV12-5
CASGAGGSNEKLFF
TGTGCTAGTGGGGCGGGGGGGTCGAATGAAAAACTGTTTTTT
>-|TRBJ2-3|TRBD2|TRBV5-1
CASSSAGGSTDTQYF
TGCGCCAGCAGTTCAGCGGGAGGAAGCACAGATACGCAGTATTTT
>-|TRBJ2-3|-|TRBV4-1
CASSQDLQDTQYF
TGCGCCAGCAGCCAAGATCTCCAGGATACGCAGTATTTT
>once|TRBJ2-1|-|TRBV5-4
CASSGTGNEQFF
TGTGCCAGCAGCGGAACAGGCAATGAGCAGTTCTTC
>-|TRBJ2-7|-|TRBV6-5
CASSDRQVPYEQYF
TGTGCCAGCAGTGACAGACAGGTCCCCTACGAGCAGTACTTC
>-|TRBJ2-3|TRBD2|TRBV7-2
CASSKAGGRVDTQYF
TGTGCCAGCAGCAAAGCGGGGGGAAGGGTAGATACGCAGTATTTT
>-|TRBJ1-2|TRBD1|TRBV7-9
CASSQTGGPFYGYTF
TGTGCCAGCAGCCAAACAGGGGGCCCTTTCTATGGCTACACCTTC
>-|TRBJ1-5|TRBD1|TRBV19
CASSIIQGAGQPQHF
TGTGCCAGTAGTATAATACAGGGGGCCGGTCAGCCCCAGCATTTT
>-|TRBJ2-2|TRBD1|TRBV5-1
CASSTAPGQGANGELFF
TGCGCCAGCAGCACCGCTCCGGGACAGGGGGCAAACGGGGAGCTGTTTTTT
>-|TRBJ1-4|-|TRBV5-1
CASSSQGPATNEKLFF
TGCGCCAGCAGCTCTCAGGGGCCGGCAACTAATGAAAAACTGTTTTTT
>few|TRBJ1-6|TRBD1|TRBV5-4
CASSWDRLNNSPLHF
TGTGCCAGCAGCTGGGACAGGCTAAACAATTCACCCCTCCACTTT
>-|TRBJ1-2|TRBD1|TRBV7-9
CASSLALGGSGYTF
TGTGCCAGCAGCTTAGCTCTAGGGGGCTCTGGCTACACCTTC
>-|TRBJ1-1|-|TRBV2
CASSAGVREGTEAFF
TGTGCCAGCAGTGCGGGGGTCAGGGAGGGAACTGAAGCTTTCTTT
>-|TRBJ1-2|TRBD1|TRBV5-4
CASSLVTGGNGYTF
TGTGCCAGCAGCTTAGTGACAGGGGGCAATGGCTACACCTTC
>-|TRBJ1-1|-|TRBV7-9
CASERGTEAFF
TGTGCCAGCGAGCGAGGGACTGAAGCTTTCTTT
>-|TRBJ2-1|TRBD2|TRBV6-5
CASSSGAGGGGFF
TGTGCCAGCAGTTCTGGAGCGGGGGGCGGGGGGTTCTTC
>-|TRBJ2-2|TRBD1|TRBV7-2
CASSSIRQGRGNTGELFF
TGTGCCAGCAGCTCCATCCGACAGGGGCGCGGGAACACCGGGGAGCTGTTTTTT
>-|TRBJ2-6|TRBD1|TRBV18
CASSPGQGSISGANVLTF
TGTGCCAGCTCACCTGGACAGGGTTCAATCTCTGGGGCCAACGTCCTGACTTTC
>once|TRBJ1-5|TRBD1|TRBV30
CAWTTGAGPQHF
TGTGCCTGGACGACAGGGGCAGGGCCCCAGCATTTT
>-|TRBJ2-1|-|TRBV29-1
CSAGRGNEQFF
TGCAGCGCCGGCCGGGGCAATGAGCAGTTCTTC
>few|TRBJ1-1|-|TRBV2
CASSQGRNTEAFF
TGTGCCAGCAGCCAGGGGCGGAACACTGAAGCTTTCTTT
>-|TRBJ1-2|-|TRBV5-1
CASSSHSINYGYTF
TGCGCCAGCAGTTCACATTCGATCAACTATGGCTACACCTTC
>-|TRBJ1-1|-|TRBV7-8
CASSPGGIHTEAFF
TGTGCCAGCTCTCCGGGGGGGATTCACACTGAAGCTTTCTTT
>-|TRBJ1-1|-|TRBV15
CATSRELGARTEAFF
TGTGCCACCAGCAGAGAATTGGGGGCAAGGACTGAAGCTTTCTTT
>-|TRBJ1-4|-|TRBV5-1
CASSSGGVGSATNEKLFF
TGCGCCAGCAGCTCCGGGGGGGTGGGCTCGGCAACTAATGAAAAACTGTTTTTT
>-|TRBJ1-2|TRBD1|TRBV6-5
CASSYRDSLYGYTF
TGTGCCAGCAGTTACCGGGACAGCCTCTATGGCTACACCTTC
>few|TRBJ1-2|TRBD1|TRBV6-5
CASSYSGQGSYGYTF
TGTGCCAGCAGTTACTCTGGACAGGGGTCCTATGGCTACACCTTC
>-|TRBJ1-6|-|TRBV28
CASSFPPGTYNSPLHF
TGTGCCAGCAGTTTCCCACCAGGAACCTATAATTCACCCCTCCACTTT
>-|TRBJ1-6|-|TRBV4-1
CASSQDYKAASSYNSPLHF
TGCGCCAGCAGCCAAGATTATAAGGCAGCGAGCTCCTATAATTCACCCCTCCACTTT